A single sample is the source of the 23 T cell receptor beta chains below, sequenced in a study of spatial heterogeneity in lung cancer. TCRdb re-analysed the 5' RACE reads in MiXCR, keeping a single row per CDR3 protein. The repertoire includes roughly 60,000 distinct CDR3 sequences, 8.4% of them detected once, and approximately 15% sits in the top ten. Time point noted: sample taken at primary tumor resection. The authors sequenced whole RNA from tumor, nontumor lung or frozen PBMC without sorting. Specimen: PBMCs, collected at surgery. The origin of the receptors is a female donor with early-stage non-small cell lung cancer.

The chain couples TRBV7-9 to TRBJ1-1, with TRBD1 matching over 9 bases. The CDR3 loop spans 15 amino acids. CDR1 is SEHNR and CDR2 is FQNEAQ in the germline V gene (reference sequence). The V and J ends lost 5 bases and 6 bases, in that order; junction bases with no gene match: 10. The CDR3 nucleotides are TGTGCCAGCAGCCCCCGGGACAGGGTTACCCCTGAAGCTTTCTTT. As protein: CASSPRDRVTPEAFF.

In nucleotides, the CDR3 is TGTGCCAGCAGCCGAGCGGGTGCGAACACCGGGGAGCTGTTTTTT. Amino acid sequence: CASSRAGANTGELFF. The chain is built from TRBV7-2 and TRBJ2-2; tentatively, D is TRBD2 (6 bases). CDR3 length: 15 amino acids. V was trimmed by 5 bases and J by 0 bases, leaving 10 bases between them. Germline V lookup: CDR1 SGHTA, CDR2 FQGNSA.

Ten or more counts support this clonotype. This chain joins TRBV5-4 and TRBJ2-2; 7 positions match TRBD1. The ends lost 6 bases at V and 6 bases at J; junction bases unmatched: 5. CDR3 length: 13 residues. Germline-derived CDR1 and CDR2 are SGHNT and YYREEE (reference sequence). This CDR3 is CASIGQVSGELFF. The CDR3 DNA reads TGTGCCAGCATCGGACAGGTTTCCGGGGAGCTGTTTTTT.

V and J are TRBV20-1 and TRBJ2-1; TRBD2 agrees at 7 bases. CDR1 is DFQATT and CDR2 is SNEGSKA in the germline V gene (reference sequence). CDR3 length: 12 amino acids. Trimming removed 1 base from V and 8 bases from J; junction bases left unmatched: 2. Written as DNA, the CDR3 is TGCAGTGCTAGAGTGAGCGGGGATGAGCAGTTCTTC. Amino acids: CSARVSGDEQFF.

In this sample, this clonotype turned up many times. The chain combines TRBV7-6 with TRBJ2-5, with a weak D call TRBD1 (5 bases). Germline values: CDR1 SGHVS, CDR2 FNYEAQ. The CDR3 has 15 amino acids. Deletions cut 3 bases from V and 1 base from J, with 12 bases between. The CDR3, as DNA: TGTGCCAGCAGCTTGAACCCGACAGTCCAAGAGACCCAGTACTTC. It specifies CASSLNPTVQETQYF.

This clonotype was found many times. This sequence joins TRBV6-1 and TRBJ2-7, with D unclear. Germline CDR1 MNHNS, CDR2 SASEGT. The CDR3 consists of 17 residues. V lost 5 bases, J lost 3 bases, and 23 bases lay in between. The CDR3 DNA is TGTGCCAGCAGTACCCAGGTGGACCTCTCCATCCGCTACGAGCAGTACGTC. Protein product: CASSTQVDLSIRYEQYV.

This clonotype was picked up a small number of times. DNA for the CDR3: TGTGCCAGCAGTGAAGAGTGGACAGGGGGCGCCGATGGCTACACCTTC. Encoded protein: CASSEEWTGGADGYTF. This chain links TRBV2 with TRBJ1-2; TRBD1 agrees at 11 bases. The V and J ends lost 1 base and 6 bases, in that order; junction bases with no gene match: 7. CDR1 is SNHLY and CDR2 is FYNNEI in the germline V gene. This CDR3 has 16 amino acids.

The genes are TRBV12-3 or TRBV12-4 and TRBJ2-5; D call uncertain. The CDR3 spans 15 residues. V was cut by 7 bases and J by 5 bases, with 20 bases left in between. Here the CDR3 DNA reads TGTGCCAGCACTTCGAACTCGGGTCGGCGGGAGACCCAGTACTTC. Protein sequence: CASTSNSGRRETQYF.

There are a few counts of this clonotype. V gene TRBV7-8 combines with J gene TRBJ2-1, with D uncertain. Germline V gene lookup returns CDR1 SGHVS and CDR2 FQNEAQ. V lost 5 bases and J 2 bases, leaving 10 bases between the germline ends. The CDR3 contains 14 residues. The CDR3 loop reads CASSPDPAYNEQFF. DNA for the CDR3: TGTGCCAGCAGCCCTGATCCTGCCTACAATGAGCAGTTCTTC.

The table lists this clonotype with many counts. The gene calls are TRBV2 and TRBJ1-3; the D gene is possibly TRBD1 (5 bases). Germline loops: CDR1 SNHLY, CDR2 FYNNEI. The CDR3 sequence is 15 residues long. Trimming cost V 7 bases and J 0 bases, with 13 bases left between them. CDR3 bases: TGTGCCAGCATCGAGACAGCATCCTCTGGAAACACCATATATTTT. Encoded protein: CASIETASSGNTIYF.

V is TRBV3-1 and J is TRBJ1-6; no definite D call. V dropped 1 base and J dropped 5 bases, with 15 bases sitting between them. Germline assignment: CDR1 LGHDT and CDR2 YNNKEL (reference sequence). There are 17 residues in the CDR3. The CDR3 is CASSQVPSSINNSPLHF. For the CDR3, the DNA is TGTGCCAGCAGCCAAGTCCCCAGCTCCATTAATAATTCACCCCTCCACTTT.

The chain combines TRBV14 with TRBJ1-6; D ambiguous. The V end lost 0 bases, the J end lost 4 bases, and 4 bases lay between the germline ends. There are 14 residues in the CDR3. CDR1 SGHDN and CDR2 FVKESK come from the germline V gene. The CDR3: CASSQDWYNSPLHF. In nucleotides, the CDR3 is TGTGCCAGCAGCCAAGACTGGTATAATTCACCCCTCCACTTT.

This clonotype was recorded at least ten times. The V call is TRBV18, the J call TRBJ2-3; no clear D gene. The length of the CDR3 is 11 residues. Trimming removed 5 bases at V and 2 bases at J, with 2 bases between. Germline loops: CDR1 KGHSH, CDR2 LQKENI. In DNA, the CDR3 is TGTGCCAGCTCAGACACAGATACGCAGTATTTT. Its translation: CASSDTDTQYF.

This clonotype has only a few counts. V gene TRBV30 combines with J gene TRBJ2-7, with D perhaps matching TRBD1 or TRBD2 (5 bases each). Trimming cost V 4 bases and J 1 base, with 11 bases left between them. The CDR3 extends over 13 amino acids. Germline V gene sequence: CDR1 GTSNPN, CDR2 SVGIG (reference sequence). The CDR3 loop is CAWTRDGSYEQYV. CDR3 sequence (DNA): TGTGCCTGGACCCGGGACGGTTCCTACGAGCAGTACGTC.

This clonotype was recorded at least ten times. The CDR3 here is CASSYSKSSTDTQYF. CDR3 nucleotide sequence: TGTGCCAGCAGTTACTCCAAGTCTAGCACAGATACGCAGTATTTT. This chain connects TRBV6-5 to TRBJ2-3; D is undetermined. The V end lost 0 bases, the J end lost 0 bases, and 7 bases lay between the germline ends. The CDR3 has 15 amino acids. CDR1 is MNHEY, CDR2 SVGAGI, per germline.

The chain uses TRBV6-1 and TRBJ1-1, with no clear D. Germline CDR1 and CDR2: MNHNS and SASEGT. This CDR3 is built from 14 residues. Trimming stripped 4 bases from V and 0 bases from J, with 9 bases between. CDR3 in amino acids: CASSVLDLNTEAFF. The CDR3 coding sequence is TGTGCCAGCAGTGTACTGGACCTGAACACTGAAGCTTTCTTT.

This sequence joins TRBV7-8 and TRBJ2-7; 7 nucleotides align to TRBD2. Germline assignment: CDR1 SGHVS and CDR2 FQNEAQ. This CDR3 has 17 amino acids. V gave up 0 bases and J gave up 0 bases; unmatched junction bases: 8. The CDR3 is CASSLAQWGGVSYEQYV. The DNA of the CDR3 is TGTGCCAGCAGCTTAGCGCAGTGGGGGGGTGTCTCCTACGAGCAGTACGTC.

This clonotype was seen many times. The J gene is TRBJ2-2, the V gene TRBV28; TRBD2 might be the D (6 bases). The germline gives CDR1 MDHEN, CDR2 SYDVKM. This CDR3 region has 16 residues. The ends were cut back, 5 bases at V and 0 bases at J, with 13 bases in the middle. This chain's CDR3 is CASSPLGGSNTGELFF. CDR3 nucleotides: TGTGCCAGCAGTCCCCTGGGGGGTTCGAACACCGGGGAGCTGTTTTTT.

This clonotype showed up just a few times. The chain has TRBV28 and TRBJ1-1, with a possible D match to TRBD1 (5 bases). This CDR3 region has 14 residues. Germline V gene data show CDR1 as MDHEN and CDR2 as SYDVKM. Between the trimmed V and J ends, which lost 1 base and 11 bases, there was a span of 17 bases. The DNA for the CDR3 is TGTGCCAGCAGTTTATCGGCCCCCCCTGGGGCCGCTTTCTTT. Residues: CASSLSAPPGAAFF. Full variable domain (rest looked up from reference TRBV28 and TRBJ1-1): DVKVTQSSRYLVKRTGEKVFLECVQDMDHENMFWYRQDPGLGLRLIYFSYDVKMKEKGDIPEGYSVSREKKERFSLILESASTNQTSMYLCASSLSAPPGAAFFGQGTRLTVV.

CDR3 sequence: CASSSRGVSPEAFF. The CDR3 nucleotides are TGTGCCAGCAGCTCGAGGGGGGTTTCTCCGGAAGCTTTCTTT. The chain combines TRBV5-8 with TRBJ1-1, with D possibly matching TRBD1 (6 bases). V dropped 3 bases and J dropped 8 bases, with 17 bases sitting between them. Germline loops: CDR1 SGHTS, CDR2 YDEGEE. This CDR3 comprises 14 residues.

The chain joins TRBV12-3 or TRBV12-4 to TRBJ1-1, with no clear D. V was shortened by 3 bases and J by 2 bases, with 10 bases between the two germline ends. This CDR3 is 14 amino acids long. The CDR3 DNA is TGTGCCAGCAGTTTGGGTCGACAAAACACTGAAGCTTTCTTT. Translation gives CASSLGRQNTEAFF.

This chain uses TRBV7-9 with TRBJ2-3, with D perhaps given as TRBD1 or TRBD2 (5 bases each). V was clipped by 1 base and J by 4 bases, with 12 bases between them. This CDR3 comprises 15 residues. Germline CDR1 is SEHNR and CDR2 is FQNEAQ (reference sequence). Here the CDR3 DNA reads TGTGCCAGCAGCTTAGAACGGGGCTATGCAGATACGCAGTATTTT. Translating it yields CASSLERGYADTQYF.

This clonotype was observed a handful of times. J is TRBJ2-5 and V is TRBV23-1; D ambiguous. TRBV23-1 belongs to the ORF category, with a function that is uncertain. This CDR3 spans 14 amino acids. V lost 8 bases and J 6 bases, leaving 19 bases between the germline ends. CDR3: CASPLGHLQQTQYF. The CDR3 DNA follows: TGCGCCAGCCCGCTGGGCCACCTTCAGCAGACCCAGTACTTC.